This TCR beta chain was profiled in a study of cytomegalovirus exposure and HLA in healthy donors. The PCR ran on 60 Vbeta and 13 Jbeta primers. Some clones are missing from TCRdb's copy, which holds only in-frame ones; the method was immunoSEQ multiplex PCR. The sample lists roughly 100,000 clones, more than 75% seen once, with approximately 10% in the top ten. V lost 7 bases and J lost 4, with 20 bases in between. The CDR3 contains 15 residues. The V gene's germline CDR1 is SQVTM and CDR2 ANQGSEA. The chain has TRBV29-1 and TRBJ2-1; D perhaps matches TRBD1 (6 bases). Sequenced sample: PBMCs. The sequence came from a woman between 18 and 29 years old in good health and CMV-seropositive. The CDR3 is CSGSQRQADYNEQFF. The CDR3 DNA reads TGCAGCGGATCTCAACGACAGGCGGATTACAATGAGCAGTTCTTC.